The TCR beta chain under discussion was sequenced for a study of blood T cell repertoires in COVID-19. The wider study: COVID-19 samples from acute and convalescent phases originated in the United States, Italy and Spain. Sample material is recorded as cDNA or gDNA derived from T cells, B-cell-depleted T cells, or PBMCs.

The CDR3 is made up of 16 amino acids. Germline-derived CDR1 and CDR2 are SGHDT and YYEEEE. The J segment lost 8 bases and the V segment lost 4 bases, leaving 13 bases of the junction unmatched. Original methodology: Amplification of reference gene primers was used by the study to estimate nucleated cell counts. Using immunoSEQ multiplex PCR, the repertoire was profiled, and TCRdb retains in-frame clones only, with some absent. Clone size and V and J calls were adopted from that table, with D and trimming inferred from the DNA. The sample gives about 250,000 clones, approximately 84% of which show up once; around 4% is in the top ten.

The TCR comes from a man between 50 and 59 years old with active or convalescent COVID-19. Sequencing was done on a sample of peripheral blood. The rearrangement joins TRBV5-6 to TRBJ2-1; TRBD2 matches at 9 bases. The CDR3 here is CASSRERGAVSDEQFF. The CDR3 nucleotides are TGTGCCAGCAGCCGTGAGCGGGGGGCCGTTTCCGATGAGCAGTTCTTC.